By share of the sample, the clone carrying this T cell receptor (beta chain) is large (0.1 to 1%). What it binds is unknown. These data are taken from a study of metastatic and nonmetastatic thyroid tumors. Study in general: The study looked at repertoires side by side in blood and in tumor or nodule tissue from malignant and benign thyroid patients. Overall study findings and caveats: Reported TCR beta diversity, measured in blood and tumor, was significantly higher for malignant thyroid tumors than for benign nodules.

Original processing notes: A classifier of distant metastasis in papillary thyroid cancer was built from CDR3 differences (across clinicopathological groups). TCRdb re-analyzed the PCR reads through MiXCR. TCRdb assigned the V and J calls; the authors' analysis was not used. The repertoire consists of 7,000 or so clones, with roughly 37% occurring once and the leading ten covering roughly two fifths. This CDR3 contains 13 residues. The V and J ends lost 2 bases and 3 bases, in that order; junction bases with no gene match: 1. Germline values: CDR1 DFQATT, CDR2 SNEGSKA (reference sequence). Thyroid surgery was preceded by no treatment in any patient.

The chain combines TRBV20-1 with TRBJ2-7; 10 bases agree with TRBD2. Sequencing was done on a sample of tumor tissue. This receptor was identified in a female donor with papillary thyroid cancer or a benign thyroid nodule (not recorded which). Some clones in this sample may be carry-over from other donors' samples. The CDR3 coding sequence is TGCAGTGCTAGATCTAGCGGGAGCTACGAGCAGTACTTC. This gives the protein CSARSSGSYEQYF.